The T cell receptor beta chain described here comes from a study of blood T cells in healthy people across ages. PCR was performed a second time for about 7 to 11 cycles using a sample-barcoded 5' primer and a J-beta primer mix. TCRdb reanalysed the 5' RACE reads using MiXCR and keeps one entry per CDR3 protein. The table shows about 650,000 distinct CDR3 sequences, with about 51% occurring only once. The length of the CDR3 is 15 residues. Germline V gene lookup returns CDR1 LGHNA and CDR2 YNFKEQ. Sequencing was done on a sample of blood. This chain uses TRBV4-2 with TRBJ2-5; D is perhaps TRBD2 (6 bases). TRBJ2-1 matches the DNA end more closely, so the J call is doubtful. This TCR was sampled from a woman aged 80 or over in good health. CDR3 amino acids: CASSQARLDQETQFF. The CDR3 nucleotides are TGTGCCAGCAGCCAGGCCAGACTAGACCAAGAGACCCAGTTCTTC.